A single sample gave rise to the 5 T cell receptor beta chains below, sequenced in a study of cytomegalovirus exposure and HLA in healthy donors. The primer mix had 60 Vbeta and 13 Jbeta primers. Libraries were prepared by immunoSEQ multiplex PCR; TCRdb keeps only in-frame clonotypes and omits some of them. The sample contains approximately 150,000 clones, approximately 71% of which appear only once. The material sequenced was PBMCs. These TCRs come from a man aged 25-45 years in good health and CMV-seropositive.

The chain uses TRBV5-1 and TRBJ2-7; 13 bases are shared with TRBD2. Germline CDR1 reads SGHRS; CDR2 reads YFSETQ. The length of the CDR3 is 17 residues. The CDR3, as DNA: TGCGCAGGGCTAGGACTAGCGGGAGTTTCCGGTTCCTACGAGCAGTACTTC. It is translated as CAGLGLAGVSGSYEQYF.

This chain connects TRBV11-2 to TRBJ2-5; D remains unclear. Trimming left V 5 bases short and J 5 bases short, with 9 bases between. Germline V gene data show CDR1 as SGHAT and CDR2 as FQNNGV. CDR3 length: 12 amino acids. Written as DNA, the CDR3 is TGTGCCAGCAGCCCCTCGAGGGAGACCCAGTACTTC. This translates into CASSPSRETQYF. Based on the CDR3 plus reference TRBV11-2 and TRBJ2-5, the full variable domain is EAGVAQSPRYKIIEKRQSVAFWCNPISGHATLYWYQQILGQGPKLLIQFQNNGVVDDSQLPKDRFSAERLKGVDSTLKIQPAKLEDSAVYLCASSPSRETQYFGPGTRLLVL.

The chain links TRBV30 to TRBJ2-2; 8 bases are a match to TRBD2. Per germline, CDR1 GTSNPN and CDR2 SVGIG (reference sequence). The CDR3 runs 15 residues. V lost 4 bases to trimming and J lost 5 bases; unmatched junction nucleotides: 9. As DNA, the CDR3 is TGTGCCTGGAAATATGGGACTAGTTGGACCGGGGAGCTGTTTTTT. Its translation is CAWKYGTSWTGELFF.

The rearrangement links TRBV2 to TRBJ1-2, with D perhaps matching TRBD1 (6 bases). Trimming stripped 8 bases from V and 2 bases from J, with 9 bases between. CDR1 and CDR2 from the germline V gene are SNHLY and FYNNEI. This CDR3 is 12 amino acids long. CDR3 sequence: CASQGPNYGYTF. Written as DNA, the CDR3 is TGTGCCAGCCAGGGGCCGAACTATGGCTACACCTTC.

J is TRBJ1-3 and V is TRBV30; D call uncertain. Trimming removed 1 base from V and 0 bases from J, with 13 bases in between. Looked up from germline, CDR1 is GTSNPN and CDR2 is SVGIG (reference sequence). The CDR3 loop spans 16 amino acids. This chain's CDR3 is CAWSGADGYSGNTIYF. For the CDR3, the DNA is TGTGCCTGGAGTGGGGCAGACGGATACTCTGGAAACACCATATATTTT.